This TCR beta chain was sequenced in a study of vaccination and CD4 T cells after COVID-19. Study summary: The makeup of the convalescents was six males and four females, two of them Hispanic.

A few counts support this clonotype. The antigen remains unidentified. This CDR3 contains 12 residues. The germline CDR1 and CDR2 sequences are MGHDK and SYGVNS. V lost 6 bases, J lost 11 bases, and 16 bases lay in between. The Oncomine TCR Beta short-read assay sequenced DNA from cultured CD4+ T cells. Each CDR3 protein gets one entry after TCRdb re-called the PCR reads with MiXCR. Counted here are 7,000 to 7,500 distinct CDR3 sequences, 30% to 45% occurring once; the ten biggest clones make up over 15%. The treatment was: 10-day PBMC culture with coronavirus spike peptide pools or control peptides (ViraFEST assay). Collection of the unexposed donor's CD4+ T cells took place before the COVID-19 pandemic (2011-2018). SARS-CoV-2 S/N and four cold-coronavirus spikes were used to probe unexposed-donor CD4+ T cells, cells permitting.

The material sequenced was CD4+ T cells from blood, cultured in vitro. The receptor was isolated from a human donor in good health. The J gene is TRBJ1-1, the V gene TRBV25-1; D unclear. The CDR3 spells CASRDPGSGAFF. The CDR3, as DNA: TGTGCCAGCAGGGACCCGGGTTCTGGCGCTTTCTTT. Together with reference TRBV25-1 and TRBJ1-1, the CDR3 gives the full variable domain: EADIYQTPRYLVIGTGKKITLECSQTMGHDKMYWYQQDPGMELHLIHYSYGVNSTEKGDLSSESTVSRIRTEHFPLTLESARPSHTSQYLCASRDPGSGAFFGQGTRLTVV.